Below are 25 T cell receptor beta chains sequenced from a single sample in a study of T cell changes during pregnancy in multiple sclerosis. TCRdb's copy holds only in-frame clones and misses some; the assay was immunoSEQ multiplex PCR. The repertoire holds 50,000 or so clones, 85% to 95% seen once, with around 2% in the top ten. Sequenced material: peripheral blood, taken in the third trimester of pregnancy. Every receptor here comes from a female donor with multiple sclerosis, enrolled in a pregnancy study.

This chain joins TRBV27 and TRBJ2-5; TRBD2 matches at 7 bases. Matching the DNA end better, TRBJ2-7 makes the J call doubtful. Germline values: CDR1 MNHEY, CDR2 SMNVEV (reference sequence). CDR3 size: 14 residues. CDR3 coding DNA: TGTGCCAGCAACCCACTAGCGAATCCCTACGAGCAGTACTTC. Its translation is CASNPLANPYEQYF.

The chain couples TRBV27 to TRBJ2-2, with a tentative D call TRBD1 (5 bases). The V and J ends lost 5 bases and 4 bases respectively, with 14 bases between them. The CDR3 contains 15 residues. Germline CDR1 reads MNHEY; CDR2 reads SMNVEV (reference sequence). Here the CDR3 reads CASSKGKGLTGELFF. For the CDR3, the DNA is TGTGCCAGCAGTAAGGGGAAGGGGCTCACCGGGGAGCTGTTTTTT.

This sequence joins TRBV2 and TRBJ2-1; maybe TRBD1 (6 bases). V gave up 11 bases and J gave up 8 bases, with 22 bases separating them. The CDR3 loop spans 14 amino acids. Germline CDR1 is SNHLY and CDR2 is FYNNEI. CDR3 loop: CAYQGKRAVDEQFF. The CDR3 bases are TGTGCCTATCAGGGGAAACGAGCCGTCGATGAGCAGTTCTTC.

The CDR3 spells CASSNSPGLAGGLYEQYF. CDR3 sequence (DNA): TGTGCCAGCAGCAACAGCCCGGGACTAGCGGGAGGGTTGTACGAGCAGTACTTC. V and J are TRBV7-9 and TRBJ2-7, with 16 positions matching TRBD2. With V trimmed by 5 bases and J by 4 bases, 11 bases remained unmatched. This CDR3 has 18 residues. The V gene's germline CDR1 is SEHNR and CDR2 FQNEAQ (reference sequence).

The chain links TRBV9 to TRBJ2-1; TRBD1 is a possible D gene (6 bases). Germline CDR1 reads SGDLS; CDR2 reads YYNGEE. V lost 4 bases, J lost 0 bases, and 14 bases lay in between. The CDR3 runs to 16 residues. As DNA, the CDR3 is TGTGCCAGCAGCCTTTCAGGGGCGAGCTCCTACAATGAGCAGTTCTTC. This codes for CASSLSGASSYNEQFF.

V gene TRBV6-1 combines with J gene TRBJ1-3; a weak D match, TRBD1 (5 bases). There are 14 residues in the CDR3. Germline lookup yields CDR1 MNHNS and CDR2 SASEGT. Trimming left V 7 bases short and J 0 bases short, with 10 bases between. DNA for the CDR3: TGTGCCAGCATTACCGGGGGCTCTGGAAACACCATATATTTT. Amino acids: CASITGGSGNTIYF.

This chain links TRBV5-1 with TRBJ1-2; 8 bases align to TRBD1. The germline V gene encodes CDR1 SGHRS and CDR2 YFSETQ. There are 12 residues in the CDR3. The V gene end was trimmed by 7 bases and the J gene end by 6 bases; junction bases not matched to a gene: 5. CDR3: CASQGASDGYTF. The CDR3, as DNA: TGCGCCAGCCAGGGGGCATCCGATGGCTACACCTTC.

This chain connects TRBV27 to TRBJ1-5, with D hard to call. Trimming removed 4 bases from V and 6 bases from J, with 13 bases in between. The CDR3 contains 14 residues. CDR1 MNHEY and CDR2 SMNVEV come from the germline V gene (reference sequence). The CDR3 coding sequence is TGTGCCAGCAGTTATTCGGCAGCGGGTCAGCCCCAGCATTTT. Translation gives CASSYSAAGQPQHF.

J is TRBJ1-1 and V is TRBV18; 7 bases fit TRBD1. The germline V gene encodes CDR1 KGHSH and CDR2 LQKENI. This CDR3 spans 15 amino acids. The V and J ends lost 3 bases and 1 base, in that order; junction bases with no gene match: 5. In DNA, the CDR3 is TGTGCCAGCTCACCGGACGCAGGGGGGAACACTGAAGCTTTCTTT. It translates to CASSPDAGGNTEAFF.

The gene calls are TRBV2 and TRBJ2-5; D is undetermined. CDR1 and CDR2 from the germline V gene are SNHLY and FYNNEI. Trimming pared 8 bases from V and 2 bases from J, leaving 15 bases between. The CDR3 runs 14 residues. Here the CDR3 DNA reads TGTGCCAGCGGATGGGCTTCAGCACAAGAGACCCAGTACTTC. As protein: CASGWASAQETQYF.

This clone came up a few times. This rearrangement joins TRBV7-2 to TRBJ1-1; 8 positions agree with TRBD1. The CDR3 loop spans 12 amino acids. The germline gives CDR1 SGHTA, CDR2 FQGNSA. Losses at the gene ends were 10 bases for V and 7 bases for J; bases not matched to a gene: 8. The CDR3 loop reads CATGQGVSEAFF. The CDR3 DNA sequence: TGTGCCACCGGACAGGGAGTAAGTGAAGCTTTCTTT.

The chain uses TRBV15 and TRBJ1-5, with 8 bases identical to TRBD1. The ends lost 0 bases at V and 6 bases at J; junction bases unmatched: 13. The CDR3 consists of 18 residues. CDR1 is LNHNV, CDR2 YYDKDF, per germline (reference sequence). CDR3 DNA sequence: TGTGCCACCAGCAGAGAGTCGTTTCCCTCCAGGGGGCTTCAGCCCCAGCATTTT. Translating gives CATSRESFPSRGLQPQHF.

The V and J genes are TRBV2 and TRBJ2-7, with D possibly TRBD1 on 5 matching bases. Germline V gene lookup returns CDR1 SNHLY and CDR2 FYNNEI. Trimming removed 7 bases at V and 6 bases at J, with 10 bases between. This CDR3 is built from 11 residues. DNA of the CDR3: TGTGCCAGCACCACAGGATCCGAGCAGTACTTC. This encodes CASTTGSEQYF.

The chain combines TRBV6-5 with TRBJ2-2; 8 nucleotides align to TRBD1. With V trimmed by 6 bases and J by 1 base, 4 bases remained unmatched. CDR1 and CDR2 (germline): MNHEY, SVGAGI. The CDR3 covers 15 residues. In DNA form, the CDR3 reads TGTGCCAGCAGCCCCGGGACAGGGAACACCGGGGAGCTGTTTTTT. Its protein is CASSPGTGNTGELFF.

V is TRBV19 and J is TRBJ1-2; the match to TRBD1 covers 7 bases. J lost 5 bases, V lost 1 base, and 4 bases had no gene match. Germline V CDR1 and CDR2: LNHDA, SQIVND (reference sequence). The CDR3 sequence is 14 residues long. The CDR3 DNA reads TGTGCCAGTAGTATAGGACAGGGACCGTATGGCTACACCTTC. Translated: CASSIGQGPYGYTF.

This chain links TRBV28 with TRBJ2-7; D not resolved. Trimming stripped 3 bases from V and 1 base from J, with 16 bases between. This CDR3 spans 16 amino acids. Germline CDR1 and CDR2: MDHEN and SYDVKM. The CDR3 nucleotides read TGTGCCAGCAGTTTTTGGATCAGCGTCGGATCCTACGAGCAGTACTTC. Protein: CASSFWISVGSYEQYF.

This clone was seen more than once but under ten times. The chain couples TRBV19 to TRBJ2-3; 8 bases agree with TRBD2. The CDR3 is 16 amino acids. The germline V gene has CDR1 LNHDA and CDR2 SQIVND (reference sequence). After removal of 3 bases from V and 0 bases from J, the junction contained 5 bases not matched to a gene. Here the CDR3 reads CASSILSGASTDTQYF. The CDR3 nucleotides read TGTGCCAGTAGTATTCTTAGCGGGGCTAGCACAGATACGCAGTATTTT.

This chain's CDR3 is CASRRLAPNTGELFF. The CDR3 nucleotides are TGTGCCAGCAGACGACTAGCGCCAAACACCGGGGAGCTGTTTTTT. This chain uses TRBV6-5 with TRBJ2-2; 8 bases align to TRBD2. V lost 6 bases and J lost 2; bases outside the gene matches: 5. Germline CDR1 MNHEY, CDR2 SVGAGI. The CDR3 sequence is 15 residues long.

This clone was picked up one time. The chain joins TRBV7-9 to TRBJ2-1; TRBD1 agrees at 9 bases. CDR3 length equals 13 residues. Germline assignment: CDR1 SEHNR and CDR2 FQNEAQ (reference sequence). Unmatched junction bases numbered 5, after V lost 5 bases and J lost 9 bases. CDR3 nucleotides: TGTGCCAGCAGCCCGAGGGACAGGGCTGAGCAGTTCTTC. It yields the protein CASSPRDRAEQFF.

This clone came up once. The chain links TRBV6-1 to TRBJ2-3; 7 bases fit TRBD2. Germline CDR1 MNHNS, CDR2 SASEGT. The ends lost 3 bases at V and 14 bases at J; junction bases unmatched: 8. This CDR3 comprises 12 residues. The CDR3 DNA reads as TGTGCCAGCAGTGAGCGAGCGGGATACGGGTATTTT. This encodes CASSERAGYGYF.

The sample holds one count of this clone. The gene calls are TRBV7-6 and TRBJ2-1, with a weak D call TRBD2 (7 bases). V shed 1 base and J shed 8 bases, with 18 bases lying between them. The germline V gene encodes CDR1 SGHVS and CDR2 FNYEAQ. This CDR3 has 16 amino acids. In DNA form, the CDR3 reads TGTGCCAGCAGCTTAGTTGGGGGGGGCCCCTGGGATGAGCAGTTCTTC. Protein: CASSLVGGGPWDEQFF.

The count of this clone is one. V gene TRBV7-9 combines with J gene TRBJ2-3; 8 bases agree with TRBD1. CDR1 is SEHNR and CDR2 is FQNEAQ in the germline V gene (reference sequence). The trim removed 0 bases at V and 4 bases at J, leaving 6 bases unmatched. There are 16 residues in the CDR3. CDR3 nucleotides: TGTGCCAGCAGCTTAGCTGACAGGGGTTGGGCAGATACGCAGTATTTT. It translates to CASSLADRGWADTQYF.

V gene TRBV7-9 combines with J gene TRBJ1-1; D is possibly TRBD1 (6 bases). Germline loops: CDR1 SEHNR, CDR2 FQNEAQ (reference sequence). The CDR3 has 13 amino acids. V lost 3 bases and J 9 bases, leaving 14 bases between the germline ends. The CDR3 reads CASSLNRETKAFF. The CDR3 nucleotides read TGTGCCAGCAGCTTGAACAGGGAAACGAAAGCTTTCTTT.

The V call is TRBV16, the J call TRBJ2-7; no definite D call. Germline assignment: CDR1 KGHSY and CDR2 FQNENV. Trimming took 4 bases from V and 6 from J, leaving 13 bases between them. CDR3 length: 13 amino acids. The CDR3 protein is CASSPVAGPEQYF. The CDR3 DNA is TGTGCCAGCAGCCCCGTTGCAGGTCCCGAGCAGTACTTC. Full variable domain (missing parts from reference TRBV16 and TRBJ2-7): GEEVAQTPKHLVRGEGQKAKLYCAPIKGHSYVFWYQQVLKNEFKFLISFQNENVFDETGMPKERFSAKCLPNSPCSLEIQATKLEDSAVYFCASSPVAGPEQYFGPGTRLTVT.

The chain employs TRBV18 and TRBJ2-2; D possibly corresponds to TRBD1 (6 bases). The CDR3 consists of 14 residues. Germline assignment: CDR1 KGHSH and CDR2 LQKENI. V was cut by 1 base and J by 7 bases, with 10 bases left in between. The CDR3: CASSPLQGSGELFF. CDR3 coding DNA: TGTGCCAGCTCACCACTACAGGGTAGCGGGGAGCTGTTTTTT.